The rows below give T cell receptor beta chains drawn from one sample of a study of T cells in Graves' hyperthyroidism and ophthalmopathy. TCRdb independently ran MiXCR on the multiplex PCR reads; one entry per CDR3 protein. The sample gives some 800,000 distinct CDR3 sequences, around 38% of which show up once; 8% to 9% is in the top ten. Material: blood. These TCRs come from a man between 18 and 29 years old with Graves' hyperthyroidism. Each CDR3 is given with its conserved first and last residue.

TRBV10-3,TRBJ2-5,CAISFGRKETQYF
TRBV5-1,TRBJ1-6,CASSQRDKMIDSPLHF
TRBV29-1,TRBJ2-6,CSRAGANVLTF
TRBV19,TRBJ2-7,CASTKDRDGEQYF
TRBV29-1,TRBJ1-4,CSAVAGSTNEKLFF
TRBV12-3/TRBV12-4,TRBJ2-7,CASSGGQRRYEQYF
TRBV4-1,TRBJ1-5,CASSQRTGSNQPQHF
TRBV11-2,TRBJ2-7,CASSQVTNRGYEQYF
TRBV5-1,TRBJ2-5,CASSFGSGEGETQYF
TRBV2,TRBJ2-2,CASSHGSVAGVRTGELFF
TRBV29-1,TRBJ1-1,CSAFGGQMNTEAFF
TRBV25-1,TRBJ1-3,CASRQGYTIYF
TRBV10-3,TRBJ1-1,CAISVLESSKIEAFF
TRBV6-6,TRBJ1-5,CASSYTGQVIDQPQHF
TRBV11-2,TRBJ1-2,CASSLAGGGYGYTF
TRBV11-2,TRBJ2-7,CASSHSNVPYEQYF
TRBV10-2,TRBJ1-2,CASSEDLYGYTF
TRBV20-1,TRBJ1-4,CSVRGLNEKLFF
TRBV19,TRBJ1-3,CASIRRNGNTIYF
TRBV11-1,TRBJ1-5,CASSLAEHQPQHF
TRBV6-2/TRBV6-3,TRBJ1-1,CASNSGLLNTEAFF
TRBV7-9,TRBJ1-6,CASSYVQGHLHF
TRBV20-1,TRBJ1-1,CSASLYEDTEAFF
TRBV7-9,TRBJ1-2,CASSLQGEAYGYTF
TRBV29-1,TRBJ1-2,CSVAPSGSGGYTF
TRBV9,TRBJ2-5,CASSVDGQETQYF
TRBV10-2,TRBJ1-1,CASSDSLDGWTEAFF
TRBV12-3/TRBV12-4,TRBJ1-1,CASSFASEAFF
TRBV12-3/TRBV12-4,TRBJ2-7,CASSFLQGRYEQYF
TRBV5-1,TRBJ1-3,CASSLGDGGGNTIYF
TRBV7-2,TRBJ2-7,CASSFPGQSYEQYF
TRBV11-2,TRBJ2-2,CASSVPDFTGELFF
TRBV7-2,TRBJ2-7,CASSSSSFDLPRF
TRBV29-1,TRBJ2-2,CSVEDSEQGARGGELFF
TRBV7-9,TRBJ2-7,CASSSSGSLSYEQYF
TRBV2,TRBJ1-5,CASSGSVNSNQPQHF
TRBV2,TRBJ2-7,CASRLAGGPREQYF
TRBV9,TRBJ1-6,CASSYKTGDYSPLHF
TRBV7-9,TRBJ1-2,CASSLEWEILNYGYTF
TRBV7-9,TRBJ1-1,CASSPSGNEAFF
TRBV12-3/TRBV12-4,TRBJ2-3,CASTPPRQGGTDTQYF
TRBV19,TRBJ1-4,CASSGAGGEKLFF
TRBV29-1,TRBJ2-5,CSVEGEGAGETQYF